A single sample is the source of the 2 T cell receptor beta chains below, sequenced in a study of cytomegalovirus exposure and HLA in healthy donors. This PCR relied on a set of 60 Vbeta primers and 13 Jbeta primers. The assay was immunoSEQ multiplex PCR, and TCRdb's table has in-frame clones only and misses some. The sample yields about 160,000 clones, over 80% seen once. The source material was PBMCs. The source of these receptors is a young woman in good health and CMV-seronegative.

The chain is built from TRBV5-1 and TRBJ1-4; D perhaps matches TRBD1 (5 bases). The ends were cut back, 4 bases at V and 8 bases at J, with 15 bases in the middle. The length of the CDR3 is 14 residues. The germline CDR1 and CDR2 sequences are SGHRS and YFSETQ. The CDR3 region is CASSPGRLGEKLFF. As DNA, the CDR3 is TGCGCCAGCAGCCCAGGGCGACTAGGGGAAAAACTGTTTTTT.

The chain combines TRBV6-4 with TRBJ2-3; TRBD2 matches at 8 bases. V was pared by 5 bases and J by 3 bases, with 7 bases of the junction left unmatched. Germline V gene lookup returns CDR1 MRHNA and CDR2 SNTAGT. This CDR3 comprises 15 residues. The CDR3 coding sequence is TGTGCCAGCAGTCTGAGCGGGGGAGAAACAGATACGCAGTATTTT. Its protein is CASSLSGGETDTQYF.